This T cell receptor beta chain was identified in a study of blood T cell repertoires in COVID-19 (dated by TCRdb to 2020 to 2022). In terms of the full investigation: The collaborator samples originated in the United States, Italy and Spain and spanned the acute and convalescent phases of COVID-19. Nearly every sample came with metadata listing a de-identified subject ID, COVID-19 status, age in years and sex. The samples were drawn from two sources: the first 160 participants of the ongoing ImmuneRACE study, and fewer than 1,500 subjects contributed by 6 global collaborators. The material from the prospective study consisted of cDNA or gDNA derived from T cells, B-cell-depleted T cells, or PBMCs. Where HLA class I and class II types were available, the types were taken from metadata supplied by the sample provider, not from assay-based typing. Deeply sampled blood TCRbeta repertoires from subjects exposed to, actively infected with, or recovered from COVID-19 were included in the dataset. The repertoires were made available in a free public database intended to serve as a resource for research on the immune response to SARS-CoV-2.

Collaborating institutions collected whole blood in K2EDTA tubes following their own protocols. For TCRbeta analysis, collaborator samples were shipped as frozen whole blood, as isolated PBMCs, or as DNA extracted from either sample type. In regard to this clone: Its antigen is currently not known. No much larger clone exists at a distance of one base, and base qualities are not known.

V has 0 bases trimmed and J has 4 bases trimmed; junction bases matching no gene number 15. Reading the germline V gene gives CDR1 LGHNA and CDR2 YSLEER. The CDR3 runs 19 residues from the cysteine to the phenylalanine. The entry retains the CDR3 DNA only, 57 bases that are in frame from base 1. TCRbeta CDR3 regions were amplified from genomic DNA by means of the immunoSEQ Assay, a bias-controlled multiplex PCR. The original pipeline was this. Nucleated cell counts per sample were estimated from amplification of reference gene primers within the assay. To quantify the absolute abundance of each unique TCRbeta CDR3 rearrangement, sequence reads were collapsed and filtered. For each sample, productive Simpson clonality was calculated as the square root of Simpson's diversity index over productive rearrangements. The table comes from immuneACCESS by way of TCRdb, which keeps in-frame sequences with V and J called. Part of the clones is missing from these tables; in studies checked, under half for an unresolved V gene and the rest for unknown reasons. V, J and clone size are those of that table, while D and trimming were read from the DNA. This sample gives about 190,000 clones in total; around 91% of them show up just once. The top ten clones comprise 0.6% to 0.8% of the sample.

Points the paper makes about the study in general: The amount of clinical and demographic metadata varied by source and participant and was provided uncurated.

The TCR comes from a man aged 50-60 years with acute or convalescent COVID-19. Sequenced input: peripheral blood. The V and J genes are TRBV4-3 and TRBJ1-2; TRBD1 lines up with 9 middle nucleotides. The CDR3 region: CASSQEEVTRTGAIYGYTF. In nucleotides, the sequence is TGCGCCAGCAGCCAAGAGGAGGTCACCCGGACAGGGGCCATCTATGGCTACACCTTC.